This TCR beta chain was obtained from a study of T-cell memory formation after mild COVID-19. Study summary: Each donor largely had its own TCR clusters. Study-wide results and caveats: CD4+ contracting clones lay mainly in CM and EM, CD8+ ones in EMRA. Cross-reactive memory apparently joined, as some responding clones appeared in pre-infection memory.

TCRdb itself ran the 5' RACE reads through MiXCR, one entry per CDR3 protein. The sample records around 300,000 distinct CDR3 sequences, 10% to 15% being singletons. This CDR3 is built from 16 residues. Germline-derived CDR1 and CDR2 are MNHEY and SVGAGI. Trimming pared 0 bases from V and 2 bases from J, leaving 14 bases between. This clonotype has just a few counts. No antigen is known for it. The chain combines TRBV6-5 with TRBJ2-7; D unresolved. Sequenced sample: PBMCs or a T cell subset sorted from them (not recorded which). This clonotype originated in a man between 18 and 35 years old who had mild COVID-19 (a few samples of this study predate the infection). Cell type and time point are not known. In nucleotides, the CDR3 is TGTGCCAGCAGTTACTCCCCCGGGCAGAACCCCTACGAGCAGTACTTC. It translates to CASSYSPGQNPYEQYF.